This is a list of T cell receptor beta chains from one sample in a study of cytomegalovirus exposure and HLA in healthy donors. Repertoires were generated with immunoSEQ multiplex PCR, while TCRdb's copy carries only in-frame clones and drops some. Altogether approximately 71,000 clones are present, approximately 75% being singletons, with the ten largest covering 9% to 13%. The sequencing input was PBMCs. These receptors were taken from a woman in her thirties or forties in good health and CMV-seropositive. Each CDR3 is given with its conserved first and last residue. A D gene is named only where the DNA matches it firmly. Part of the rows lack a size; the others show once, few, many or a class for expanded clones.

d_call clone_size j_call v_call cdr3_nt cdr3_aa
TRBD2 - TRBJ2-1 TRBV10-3 TGTGCCACCAGGACTAGAGAGGCTGAGCAGTTCTTC CATRTREAEQFF
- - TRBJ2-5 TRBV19 TGTGCCAGTAGTGGGCCCAACGCGGGGACCCAGTACTTC CASSGPNAGTQYF
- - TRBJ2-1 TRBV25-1 TGTGCCAGCAGTGAATATAGGGGGAAGGGGAGTGAGCAGTTCTTC CASSEYRGKGSEQFF
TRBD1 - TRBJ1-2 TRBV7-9 TGTGCCAGCAGACCTTTCCGGGACAGTTATTCCGGCTACACCTTC CASRPFRDSYSGYTF
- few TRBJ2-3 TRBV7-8 TGTGCCAGCAGCTTAGCGGAGGGGTTCACAGATACGCAGTATTTT CASSLAEGFTDTQYF
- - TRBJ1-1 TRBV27 TGTGCCAGCAGGGAATGGGGGAGGGGGGGCACTGAAGCTTTCTTT CASREWGRGGTEAFF
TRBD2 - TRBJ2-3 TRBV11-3 TGTGCCAGCAGCCCGGAGGGTCTAGCGGCGGGAAATACGCAGTATTTT CASSPEGLAAGNTQYF
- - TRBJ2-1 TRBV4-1 TGCGCCAGCAGCCAAGAGGGACAAGGGGGAACCTACAATGAGCAGTTCTTC CASSQEGQGGTYNEQFF
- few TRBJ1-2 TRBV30 TGTGCCTGGACCGCGGGGGGGGCCCTGGGCTACACCTTC CAWTAGGALGYTF
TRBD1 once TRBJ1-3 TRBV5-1 TGCGCCAGCAGCTCAAAGGGACAGGGGACAAGCTCTGGAAACACCATATATTTT CASSSKGQGTSSGNTIYF
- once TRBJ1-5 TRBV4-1 TGCGCCAGCAAAGGTCCAGGGTACAATCAGCCCCAGCATTTT CASKGPGYNQPQHF
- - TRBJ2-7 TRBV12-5 TGTGCTAGTGGTTTGGTAATCGCGGGGGCGGACGAGCAGTACTTC CASGLVIAGADEQYF
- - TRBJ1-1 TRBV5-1 TGCGCCAGCAGCTCGACAGCGAACACTGAAGCTTTCTTT CASSSTANTEAFF
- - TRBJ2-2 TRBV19 TGTGCCAGTAGTTGGCAGGGGGGCAGTGGGGAGCTGTTTTTT CASSWQGGSGELFF
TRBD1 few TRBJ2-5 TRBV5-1 TGCGCCAGCAGCTTCGGGGACAGGGCTCAAGAGACCCAGTACTTC CASSFGDRAQETQYF
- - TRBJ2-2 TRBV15 TGTGCCACCAGCAGAGGACAGTTGAACACCGGGGAGCTGTTTTTT CATSRGQLNTGELFF
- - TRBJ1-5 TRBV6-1 TGTGCCAGCAGTGATAACAATCAGCCCCAGCATTTT CASSDNNQPQHF
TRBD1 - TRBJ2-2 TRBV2 TGTGCCAGCAGCTGGGACAGCGACACCGGGGAGCTGTTTTTT CASSWDSDTGELFF
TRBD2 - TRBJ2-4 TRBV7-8 TGTGCCAGCAGCCGCCGGACTAGCGGGGAACCAGCCAAAAACATTCAGTACTTC CASSRRTSGEPAKNIQYF
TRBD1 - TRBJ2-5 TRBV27 TGTGCCAGCAGTCGACGGACAGGGCGAGAGACCCAGTACTTC CASSRRTGRETQYF
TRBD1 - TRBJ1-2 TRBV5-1 TGCGCCAGCGCCGGGACAGGAATCGATGGCTACACCTTC CASAGTGIDGYTF
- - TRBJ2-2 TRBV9 TGTGCCAGCGCCCAGTCGGGTGGGAACACCGGGGAGCTGTTTTTT CASAQSGGNTGELFF
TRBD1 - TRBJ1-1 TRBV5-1 TGCGCCAGCAGCTTGACAGGGGGGGGCACTGAAGCTTTCTTT CASSLTGGGTEAFF
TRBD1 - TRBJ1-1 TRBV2 TGTGCCAGCAGTTTTACAGGGGGGAACACTGAAGCTTTCTTT CASSFTGGNTEAFF
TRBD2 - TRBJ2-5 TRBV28 TGTGCCAGCAGTTCCTGGACTAGCGGGGGGGCCCTGGGGGAGACCCAGTACTTC CASSSWTSGGALGETQYF
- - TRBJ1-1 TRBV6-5 TGTGCCAGCAGTGTGGGCCAAGACACTGAAGCTTTCTTT CASSVGQDTEAFF
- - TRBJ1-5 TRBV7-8 TGTGCCAGCAGCCCCGGGGAACCAAGCAATCAGCCCCAGCATTTT CASSPGEPSNQPQHF
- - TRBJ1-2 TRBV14 TGTGCCAGCAGCCAGGTCGGGGACAACGGCTACACCTTC CASSQVGDNGYTF
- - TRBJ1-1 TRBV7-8 TGTGCCAGCAGCTCCCGGGACACGGAACTGAACACTGAAGCTTTCTTT CASSSRDTELNTEAFF
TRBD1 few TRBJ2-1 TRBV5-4 TGTGCCAGCAGTTTCGGACAGGGAGATTACAATGAGCAGTTCTTC CASSFGQGDYNEQFF
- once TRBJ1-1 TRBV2 TGTGCCAGCAGTGAAGCTTCAGGGATGAACACTGAAGCTTTCTTT CASSEASGMNTEAFF
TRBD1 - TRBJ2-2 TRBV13 TGTGCCAGCAGCTTCAGGGGGCAGAGCACCGGGGAGCTGTTTTTT CASSFRGQSTGELFF
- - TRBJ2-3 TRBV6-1 TGTGCCAGCAGTGCGGACGGGGGTGGTACAGATACGCAGTATTTT CASSADGGGTDTQYF
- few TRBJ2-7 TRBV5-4 TGTGCCAGCAGCTTGGGGCTTAAGCAGTACTTC CASSLGLKQYF
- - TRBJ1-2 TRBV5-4 TGTGCCAGCAGCTTGACAGGCTCTGGCTACACCTTC CASSLTGSGYTF
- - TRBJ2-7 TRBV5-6 TGTGCCAGCAGCTTTGGCCCCCAGATCCCGTCGGGCTACGAGCAGTACTTC CASSFGPQIPSGYEQYF
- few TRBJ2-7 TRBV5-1 TGCGCCAGCAGCTTGGCCATCAACTACTACGAGCAGTACTTC CASSLAINYYEQYF
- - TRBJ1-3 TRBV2 TGTGCCAGCAGTGAACAGGGCTCTGGAAACACCATATATTTT CASSEQGSGNTIYF
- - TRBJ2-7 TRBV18 TGTGCCAGCTCACCAGCTGGGACACCGAACGAGCAGTACTTC CASSPAGTPNEQYF
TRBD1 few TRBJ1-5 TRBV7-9 TGTGCCAGCAGCCCGTCGACAGGGGATCAGCCCCAGCATTTT CASSPSTGDQPQHF
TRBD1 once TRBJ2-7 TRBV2 TGTGCCAGCAGTGGACAGGGTTGGGGCTCAAACGAGCAGTACTTC CASSGQGWGSNEQYF
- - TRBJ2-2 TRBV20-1 TGCAGTGCTGCCAGAATCGGGGAGCTGTTTTTT CSAARIGELFF
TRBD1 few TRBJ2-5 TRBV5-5 TGTGCCAGCAGCCTATGGACAGGGCAAGAGACCCAGTACTTC CASSLWTGQETQYF
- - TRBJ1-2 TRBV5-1 TGCGCCAGCAGCGTGGACAATAACTATGGCTACACCTTC CASSVDNNYGYTF
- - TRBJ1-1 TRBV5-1 TGCGCCAGCAGCTCAAGGGGCAGTGTGACTGAAGCTTTCTTT CASSSRGSVTEAFF
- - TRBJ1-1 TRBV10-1 TGCGCCAGCCAAAGGGGAAGTAACACTGAAGCTTTCTTT CASQRGSNTEAFF
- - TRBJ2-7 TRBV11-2 TGTGCCAGCACCCCATTCCGCCGACAGGTTCGGACCATCTACGAGCAGTACTTC CASTPFRRQVRTIYEQYF
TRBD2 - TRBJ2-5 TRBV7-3 TGTGCCAGCAGCCCTAATAGCGGGGGGGCCGTTGAGACCCAGTACTTC CASSPNSGGAVETQYF
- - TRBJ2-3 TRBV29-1 TGCAGCGTCCCAGGGATTACAGATACGCAGTATTTT CSVPGITDTQYF
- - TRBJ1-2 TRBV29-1 TGCAGCGTTGGGGAAGGGGAGGATGGCTACACCTTC CSVGEGEDGYTF
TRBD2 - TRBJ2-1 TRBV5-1 TGCGCCAGCAGCCCAACTAGCGGGGCCCGCTCCTACAATGAGCAGTTCTTC CASSPTSGARSYNEQFF
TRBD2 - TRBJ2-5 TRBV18 TGTGCCAGCTCACCCCCGGGGTGGACTAGCGGCCCCTCCCAAGAGACCCAGTACTTC CASSPPGWTSGPSQETQYF
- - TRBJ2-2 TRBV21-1 TGTGCCAGCAGCAAACCGGACAGTACGCGGGAGCTGTTTTTT CASSKPDSTRELFF
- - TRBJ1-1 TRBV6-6 TGTGCCAGCAGTTACTCGCCGGGCGCCGGGGGTGAAGCTTTCTTT CASSYSPGAGGEAFF
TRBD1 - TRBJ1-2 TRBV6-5 TGTGCCAGCAGTTACGGAACCGGGACAGGCCCCCATGGCTACACCTTC CASSYGTGTGPHGYTF